The rows below give T cell receptor beta chains drawn from one sample of a study of T cells in Graves' hyperthyroidism and ophthalmopathy. From the multiplex PCR reads, TCRdb called clonotypes with MiXCR, one entry per CDR3 protein. Of under 350,000 distinct CDR3 sequences listed, around a sixth are singletons. Sequencing was carried out using blood. These receptors were collected from a woman in her forties or fifties with Graves' hyperthyroidism. CDR3s include the opening cysteine and the closing phenylalanine or tryptophan. The D gene is left open where the match is weak. Clone size appears in some rows only: once, few, many, or a class for an expanded clone.

V	D	size	J	length	DNA	CDR3
TRBV12-3/TRBV12-4	NA	many	TRBJ2-7	16	TGTGCCAGCAGTCCCATCCGGCCAGGTCACTCCTACGAGCAGTACTTC	CASSPIRPGHSYEQYF
TRBV7-9	TRBD1	NA	TRBJ1-2	15	TGTGCCAGCAGCACTGGACAGGGTCGACCCTATGGCTACACCTTC	CASSTGQGRPYGYTF
TRBV5-1	TRBD1	few	TRBJ2-7	15	TGCGCCAGCAGCTTGGTAGGGGGCGGGTTCTACGAGCAGTACTTC	CASSLVGGGFYEQYF
TRBV3-1	NA	many	TRBJ1-2	13	TGTGCCAGCAGCCAAGATTATGGGTATGGCTACACCTTC	CASSQDYGYGYTF
TRBV12-3/TRBV12-4	NA	NA	TRBJ1-1	12	TGTGCCAGCAGTTTCTTGGGATCTGAAGCTTTCTTT	CASSFLGSEAFF
TRBV5-1	NA	many	TRBJ1-1	15	TGCGCCAGCAGCTTGTACGGCGGCCTGAACACTGAAGCTTTCTTT	CASSLYGGLNTEAFF
TRBV7-9	TRBD1	few	TRBJ1-6	13	TGTGCCAGCGGGCAGGGGGTGTCCTCACCCCTCCACTTT	CASGQGVSSPLHF
TRBV27	NA	few	TRBJ1-6	13	TGTGCCAGCAGTCCTCCGAATAATTCACCCCTCCACTTT	CASSPPNNSPLHF
TRBV3-1	NA	NA	TRBJ2-3	15	TGTGCCAGCAGCCAACCACAGGGAAGCACAGATACGCAGTATTTT	CASSQPQGSTDTQYF
TRBV6-6	NA	many	TRBJ1-1	13	TGTGCCAGCAGTTACTCTAAGGACACTGAAGCTTTCTTT	CASSYSKDTEAFF